Listed here are 13 T cell receptor beta chains from one sample, sequenced in a study of circulating and synovial CD4+ cells in juvenile arthritis. Assay used: immunoSEQ multiplex PCR; TCRdb lists only in-frame clones, some missing. The profile shows 30,000 to 40,000 clones, about 96% of them singletons. What was sequenced was CD4+ T cells from blood. All receptors come from a human donor with juvenile idiopathic arthritis.

V and J are TRBV11-1 and TRBJ1-2; 11 bases are shared with TRBD1. Germline V gene sequence: CDR1 SGHAT, CDR2 FQDESV (reference sequence). This CDR3 comprises 15 residues. The V and J ends lost 5 bases and 3 bases, in that order; junction bases with no gene match: 5. The CDR3 region is CASSPWTGGHYGYTF. In DNA form, the CDR3 reads TGTGCCAGCAGCCCTTGGACAGGGGGCCACTATGGCTACACCTTC. The full variable domain, rest sourced from reference TRBV11-1 and TRBJ1-2, is EAEVAQSPRYKITEKSQAVAFWCDPISGHATLYWYRQILGQGPELLVQFQDESVVDDSQLPKDRFSAERLKGVDSTLKIQPAELGDSAMYLCASSPWTGGHYGYTFGSGTRLTVV.

This rearrangement joins TRBV6-1 to TRBJ2-5, with a possible D match to TRBD1 (6 bases). V lost 3 bases and J 1 base, leaving 9 bases between the germline ends. This CDR3 has 14 residues. Germline values: CDR1 MNHNS, CDR2 SASEGT. CDR3 loop: CASSDEQGQETQYF. Written as DNA, the CDR3 is TGTGCCAGCAGTGATGAACAGGGCCAAGAGACCCAGTACTTC.

This rearrangement joins TRBV6-5 to TRBJ1-1; tentative D call: TRBD1 (5 bases). This CDR3 region has 15 residues. The ends were cut back, 6 bases at V and 1 base at J, with 15 bases in the middle. The germline CDR1 and CDR2 sequences are MNHEY and SVGAGI. The CDR3 spells CASRPQGSTNTEAFF. The DNA of the CDR3 is TGTGCCAGCAGACCCCAGGGTTCTACGAACACTGAAGCTTTCTTT.

The chain is built from TRBV5-1 and TRBJ2-3; 7 bases line up with TRBD1. This CDR3 has 17 residues. V gave up 0 bases and J gave up 3 bases; unmatched junction bases: 10. Germline CDR1 and CDR2: SGHRS and YFSETQ. The CDR3 region is CASSLEAGGPTTDTQYF. DNA for the CDR3: TGCGCCAGCAGCTTGGAAGCAGGGGGTCCCACTACAGATACGCAGTATTTT. Together with reference TRBV5-1 and TRBJ2-3, the CDR3 gives the full variable domain: KAGVTQTPRYLIKTRGQQVTLSCSPISGHRSVSWYQQTPGQGLQFLFEYFSETQRNKGNFPGRFSGRQFSNSRSEMNVSTLELGDSALYLCASSLEAGGPTTDTQYFGPGTRLTVL.

The chain has TRBV4-3 and TRBJ1-1, with 12 bases lining up with TRBD1. The CDR3 totals 16 residues. Germline CDR1 LGHNA, CDR2 YSLEER. The junction had 3 bases not matched to a gene; V was cut back by 4 bases and J by 0 bases. Here the CDR3 reads CASSRGTGGMNTEAFF. As DNA, the CDR3 is TGCGCCAGCAGCCGAGGGACAGGGGGCATGAACACTGAAGCTTTCTTT.

A word on this clone: At one of its ends the junction is not consistent with the germline gene, which may arise from a read error. The chain joins TRBV19 to TRBJ1-2; no clear D gene. The CDR3 sequence is 13 residues long. Germline CDR1 and CDR2: LNHDA and SQIVND (reference sequence). CDR3 loop: CASSPQPNYGYTF. CDR3 bases: TGTGCCAGTAGTCCCCAGCCTAACTACGGCTACACCTTC.

The chain joins TRBV6-5 to TRBJ2-7; 8 bases are shared with TRBD1. V shed 9 bases and J 9 bases; nucleotides not matched to a gene: 10. Germline-derived CDR1 and CDR2 are MNHEY and SVGAGI. The CDR3 loop spans 12 amino acids. The DNA of the CDR3 is TGTGCCAGTCAGTCTACAGGGGGTGGGCAGTACTTC. Residues: CASQSTGGGQYF.

As regards this clone: This specimen includes other DNA sequences encoding the same CDR3. The rearrangement uses TRBV4-3 and TRBJ1-6; possibly TRBD1 for D (6 bases). The CDR3 covers 18 residues. Germline loops: CDR1 LGHNA, CDR2 YSLEER. With 0 bases removed from V and 6 bases from J, the gap between germline ends came to 18 bases. The CDR3 protein is CASSQDGPWTVINSPLHF. The CDR3 nucleotides are TGCGCCAGCAGCCAAGATGGACCCTGGACAGTTATTAATTCACCCCTCCACTTT.

This clone was recorded once. The rearrangement joins TRBV9 to TRBJ2-3; 8 nucleotides align to TRBD2. There are 14 residues in the CDR3. The V gene's germline CDR1 is SGDLS and CDR2 YYNGEE. J was trimmed by 3 bases and V by 4 bases; bases with no gene match: 4. In DNA form, the CDR3 reads TGTGCCAGCAGCCCCCGGGGGGGAACAGATACGCAGTATTTT. It specifies CASSPRGGTDTQYF.

This clone has a single count. This rearrangement joins TRBV5-4 to TRBJ1-1; the match to TRBD1 covers 11 bases. The CDR3 has 15 residues. Germline trimming cut 5 bases from V and 4 bases from J; bases unmatched to any gene: 7. Germline loops: CDR1 SGHNT, CDR2 YYREEE (reference sequence). CDR3 coding DNA: TGTGCCAGCAGTTCTGAGGGACAGGGGGTCACTGAAGCTTTCTTT. It encodes CASSSEGQGVTEAFF.

The V and J genes are TRBV7-2 and TRBJ2-3, with D unresolved. Looked up from germline, CDR1 is SGHTA and CDR2 is FQGNSA. The CDR3 runs to 13 residues. Trimming shortened V by 5 bases and J by 9 bases, and 15 bases separated the two germline ends. This chain's CDR3 is CASSRPSRLTQYF. The CDR3 DNA follows: TGTGCCAGCAGCCGGCCTAGTCGACTCACGCAGTATTTT.

This CDR3 reads CASSVDRGLYEQYF. The CDR3 DNA sequence: TGTGCCAGCAGCGTAGACAGGGGGCTTTACGAGCAGTACTTC. The chain couples TRBV7-2 to TRBJ2-7; the match to TRBD1 covers 10 bases. Germline V gives CDR1 SGHTA, CDR2 FQGNSA. This CDR3 has 14 residues. The ends lost 5 bases at V and 4 bases at J; junction bases unmatched: 5.

The chain carries TRBV19 and TRBJ1-5; 7 bases are a match to TRBD1. Germline CDR1 is LNHDA and CDR2 is SQIVND (reference sequence). The ends lost 7 bases at V and 1 base at J; junction bases unmatched: 7. The CDR3 runs to 15 residues. The CDR3 loop reads CASKATGPSNQPQHF. CDR3 bases: TGTGCCAGTAAGGCGACAGGGCCGAGCAATCAGCCCCAGCATTTT. Full variable domain (missing parts from reference TRBV19 and TRBJ1-5): DGGITQSPKYLFRKEGQNVTLSCEQNLNHDAMYWYRQDPGQGLRLIYYSQIVNDFQKGDIAEGYSVSREKKESFPLTVTSAQKNPTAFYLCASKATGPSNQPQHFGDGTRLSIL.